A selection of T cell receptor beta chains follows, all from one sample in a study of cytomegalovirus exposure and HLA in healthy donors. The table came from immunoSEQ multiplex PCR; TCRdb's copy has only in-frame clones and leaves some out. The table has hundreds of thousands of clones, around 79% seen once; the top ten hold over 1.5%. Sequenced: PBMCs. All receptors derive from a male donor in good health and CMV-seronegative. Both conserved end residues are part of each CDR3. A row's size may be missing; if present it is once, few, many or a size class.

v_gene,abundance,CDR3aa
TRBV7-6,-,CASSLVPPLAGVSNEQYF
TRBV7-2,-,CASSLRVGGTQETQYF
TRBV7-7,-,CASSSLPGTRETQYF
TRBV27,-,CASSTGTSYEQYF
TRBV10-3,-,CAISEGQGGYEQYF
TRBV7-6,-,CASSLGAYNEQFF
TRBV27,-,CASSLTVNYEQYF
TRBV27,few,CASSLQGREKLFF
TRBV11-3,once,CASSFGDRVEKTGELFF
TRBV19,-,CASTPTSGDHNEQFF
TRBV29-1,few,CSVHPFDRGTSGEIQYF
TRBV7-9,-,CASSSLAGAYEQYF
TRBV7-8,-,CASSLDVLLAGENEQFF
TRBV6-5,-,CASSYSKRSGINEQFF
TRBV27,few,CASSVGTRGYEQYF
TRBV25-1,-,CASSDLRTTSYNEQFF
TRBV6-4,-,CASSPLSGGSTQYF
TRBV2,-,CASSLLAGEAGNEQFF
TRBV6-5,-,CASSGLAGPQTQYF
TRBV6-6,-,CASSYTGTSGNTIYF
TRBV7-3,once,CASSFSLAASTDTQYF
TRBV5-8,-,CASSLTGSSYNSPLHF
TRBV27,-,CATIDRGGEKLFF
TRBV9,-,CASSEGGAPNTGELFF
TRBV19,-,CASSRRTGQYDYEQYF
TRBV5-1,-,CASSLAGQGVGANVLTF
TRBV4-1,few,CASSQDPPRREAYNEQFF
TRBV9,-,CASSVGLAGRETQYF
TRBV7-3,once,CASSLYGEATEAFF
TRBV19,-,CASRSGGGAKNIQYF
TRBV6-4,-,CASSEGDRVHEQYF
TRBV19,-,CASSITVLSSYEQYF
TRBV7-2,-,CASSYRTSGGPSTDTQYF
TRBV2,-,CASSVLVDSGANVLTF
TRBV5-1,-,CASSLIPGHMNTEAFF
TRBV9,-,CASSAPGQGDYEQYF
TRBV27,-,CASAMGTLNTGELFF
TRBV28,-,CASRGGQRTPYEQYF
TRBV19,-,CASSPPDRVVNTEAFF
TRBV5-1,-,CASSLVGSQGRGTQYF
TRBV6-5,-,CASGATLGLSGELFF